This T cell receptor beta chain is drawn from a study of blood T cell repertoires in COVID-19. On the study more broadly: Samples representing acute and convalescent COVID-19 were sourced from the United States, Italy and Spain. PBMCs, B-cell-depleted T cells, or T cells were the source of the cDNA or gDNA that made up the material.

The CDR3 sequence is 18 residues long. Looked up from germline, CDR1 is MDHEN and CDR2 is SYDVKM. V lost 2 bases to trimming and J lost 0 bases; unmatched junction nucleotides: 6. As handled by the study authors: Estimation of nucleated cell counts was performed using reference gene primer amplification. TCRdb keeps only in-frame clones here, not all; method: immunoSEQ multiplex PCR. The V and J calls and clone size are taken from that table; D and trimming were inferred from the DNA. The repertoire consists of under 150,000 clones, with approximately 79% occurring once and the leading ten covering over 7%.

Material for sequencing was peripheral blood. The chain combines TRBV28 with TRBJ1-6; 8 nucleotides line up with TRBD1. This TCR was sampled from a man over 45 with active or convalescent COVID-19. Here the CDR3 DNA reads TGTGCCAGCAGTTTAACTCAGGGGGCGACCTCCTATAATTCACCCCTCCACTTT. Translating it yields CASSLTQGATSYNSPLHF.